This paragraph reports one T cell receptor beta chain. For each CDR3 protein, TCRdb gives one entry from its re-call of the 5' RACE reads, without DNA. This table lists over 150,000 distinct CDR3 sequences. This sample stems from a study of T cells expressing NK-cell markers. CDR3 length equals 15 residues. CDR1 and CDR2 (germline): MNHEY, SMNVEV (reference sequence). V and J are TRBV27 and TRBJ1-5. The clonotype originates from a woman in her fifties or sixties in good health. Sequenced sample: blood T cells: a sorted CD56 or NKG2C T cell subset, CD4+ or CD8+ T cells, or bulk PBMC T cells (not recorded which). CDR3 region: CASSLTAGEGQPQHF.